This entry describes one T cell receptor beta chain. Its antigen remains unknown. Data came from immunoSEQ multiplex PCR; TCRdb stores just in-frame clones and leaves some out. The sample records tens of thousands of clones, 81% being singletons. Germline CDR1 MDHEN, CDR2 SYDVKM. The CDR3 extends over 13 amino acids. Regarding time point: week 35, safety follow-up. The investigators gave 300 ug of mutant IDH1 20-mer peptide in each vaccine dose, together with topical imiquimod. The data belong to a study of a mutant IDH1 vaccine in newly diagnosed glioma. Study summary: Vaccines were first given 4-6 weeks after radiotherapy alone, or with temozolomide cycles.

The source of this sequence is a woman aged 40 to 50 with glioma. Some clones in this sample may be carry-over from other donors' samples. The chain recombines TRBV28 with TRBJ1-5, with a tentative D call TRBD1 (5 bases). The sample was PBMCs, taken from a glioma patient whose treatment included an IDH1 peptide vaccine. Here the CDR3 DNA reads TGTGGCGCGGGGGAGTATAGCAATCAGCCCCAGCATTTT. This translates into CGAGEYSNQPQHF.